Listed here are 5 T cell receptor beta chains from one sample, sequenced in a study of blood T cell repertoires in COVID-19. TCRdb's table, derived via immunoSEQ multiplex PCR, lists solely in-frame clones and lacks some. Of about 140,000 clones in the sample, 88% are singletons; the top ten hold around 1.9%. Sequenced material: peripheral blood. The receptors derive from a man between 70 and 80 years old with acute or convalescent COVID-19.

The chain carries TRBV25-1 and TRBJ1-5; the D gene is possibly TRBD1 (5 bases). The germline V and J ends were trimmed by 3 bases and 2 bases, with 14 bases remaining between them. The CDR3 length is 16 residues. The germline V gene encodes CDR1 MGHDK and CDR2 SYGVNS. CDR3 nucleotide sequence: TGTGCCAGCAGTGACTTAACAGGTGTGGGCAATCAGCCCCAGCATTTT. Protein: CASSDLTGVGNQPQHF.

The rearrangement links TRBV25-1 to TRBJ2-2; D call uncertain. The CDR3 runs 14 residues. Trimming cost V 1 base and J 4 bases, with 7 bases left between them. Looked up from germline, CDR1 is MGHDK and CDR2 is SYGVNS. In DNA form, the CDR3 reads TGTGCCAGCAGTGAATCCCCGGGCACCGGGGAGCTGTTTTTT. As protein: CASSESPGTGELFF. Drawing the rest from reference TRBV25-1 and TRBJ2-2, the complete variable domain is EADIYQTPRYLVIGTGKKITLECSQTMGHDKMYWYQQDPGMELHLIHYSYGVNSTEKGDLSSESTVSRIRTEHFPLTLESARPSHTSQYLCASSESPGTGELFFGEGSRLTVL.

The genes are TRBV5-4 and TRBJ2-3, with 8 bases that match TRBD1. This CDR3 is 12 amino acids long. Germline CDR1 and CDR2: SGHNT and YYREEE (reference sequence). The V segment lost 4 bases and the J segment 6 bases; nucleotides outside the gene matches: 1. CDR3 loop: CASSRDRDTQYF. The CDR3 nucleotides read TGTGCCAGCAGCCGGGACAGGGATACGCAGTATTTT.

For the CDR3, the DNA is TGCGCCAGCGACAGGGGGAATCAGCCCCAGCATTTT. It yields the protein CASDRGNQPQHF. The V gene is TRBV10-2, the J gene TRBJ1-5, with TRBD1 matching over 9 bases. This CDR3 spans 12 amino acids. Per germline, CDR1 WSHSY and CDR2 SAAADI. With V trimmed by 8 bases and J by 4 bases, 0 bases remained unmatched.

V gene TRBV11-2 combines with J gene TRBJ2-1; 16 bases are shared with TRBD2. V shed 5 bases and J 8 bases; nucleotides not matched to a gene: 9. Germline loops: CDR1 SGHAT, CDR2 FQNNGV. The CDR3 has 17 residues. The CDR3 DNA reads as TGTGCCAGCAGCCCACGGGGACTAGCGGGAGGGCTCGATGAGCAGTTCTTC. It translates to CASSPRGLAGGLDEQFF.